These 32 T cell receptor beta chains originate from one sample sequenced in a study of CXCR3-negative and CXCR3-positive naive CD8 T cells. Libraries of TRB cDNA were made by 5' RACE and carried UMIs. From the 5' RACE reads, TCRdb lists one entry per CDR3 protein and no DNA. The sample holds more than 40,000 distinct CDR3 sequences. Specimen: naive CXCR3- CD8+ T cells from blood. Specified subset: CD45RO-CCR7+CD27+CD95- naive CD8+ T cells lacking CXCR3 (TNR3-). The receptors derive from a human donor in good health. Some clones in this sample may be carry-over from other donors' samples.

The V and J genes are TRBV11-2 and TRBJ2-7. The germline V gene encodes CDR1 SGHAT and CDR2 FQNNGV. This CDR3 is built from 12 residues. CDR3 loop: CASSLGTNEQYF.

This rearrangement joins TRBV15 to TRBJ2-7. The CDR3 extends over 13 amino acids. Germline V gene sequence: CDR1 LNHNV, CDR2 YYDKDF (reference sequence). CDR3 in amino acids: CATSFRQVHEQYF.

The genes are TRBV28 and TRBJ2-7; there is no DNA to check the TCRdb D call of TRBD1. Germline values: CDR1 MDHEN, CDR2 SYDVKM. The CDR3 is made up of 13 amino acids. The CDR3 reads CASSLGGVGSQYF.

The rearrangement uses TRBV7-2 and TRBJ1-2; TCRdb returns TRBD1, unconfirmable since there is no DNA. The CDR3 covers 17 residues. CDR1 and CDR2 from the germline V gene are SGHTA and FQGNSA. CDR3 loop: CASSLVGVGAETYGYTF. The full variable domain, in which reference TRBV7-2 and TRBJ1-2 provide the parts outside the CDR3, is GAGVSQSPSNKVTEKGKDVELRCDPISGHTALYWYRQSLGQGLEFLIYFQGNSAPDKSGLPSDRFSAERTGGSVSTLTIQRTQQEDSAVYLCASSLVGVGAETYGYTFGSGTRLTVV.

The J gene is TRBJ2-7, the V gene TRBV12-3 or TRBV12-4; TCRdb selects TRBD1, and the lack of DNA leaves this call unchecked. The CDR3 covers 15 residues. CDR3 loop: CASRPQGSSSYEQYF.

This chain links TRBV4-1 with TRBJ2-2; there is no DNA to check the TCRdb D call of TRBD1. In germline, CDR1 is MGHRA, CDR2 YSYEKL. This CDR3 has 19 amino acids. The CDR3 loop is CASSHPSGDSKAYTGELFF.

CDR3 region: CSVEEAGLYYEQYF. The gene calls are TRBV29-1 and TRBJ2-7; there is no DNA to check the TCRdb D call of TRBD2. The CDR3 runs 14 residues. Germline V lookup: CDR1 SQVTM, CDR2 ANQGSEA.

The genes are TRBV7-9 and TRBJ2-7; TCRdb lists TRBD2, though no DNA is available to test this call. The germline gives CDR1 SEHNR, CDR2 FQNEAQ (reference sequence). CDR3 length: 14 residues. This CDR3 is CASSLAGGYYEQYF. Supplemented by reference TRBV7-9 and TRBJ2-7, the full variable domain reads DTGVSQNPRHKITKRGQNVTFRCDPISEHNRLYWYRQTLGQGPEFLTYFQNEAQLEKSRLLSDRFSAERPKGSFSTLEIQRTEQGDSAMYLCASSLAGGYYEQYFGPGTRLTVT.

This chain joins TRBV7-6 and TRBJ1-4; without DNA, the TCRdb call of TRBD1 cannot be checked. Germline values: CDR1 SGHVS, CDR2 FNYEAQ. The CDR3 loop spans 16 amino acids. The CDR3 sequence is CASSLAQQGSNEKLFF.

Frequency places this clonotype as medium-sized (0.01 to 0.1%). The CDR3 loop reads CASSLNPRGTGELFF. The V gene is TRBV11-3, the J gene TRBJ2-2. CDR3 length: 15 amino acids. In germline, CDR1 is SGHNT, CDR2 YENEEA. The full variable domain, rest sourced from reference TRBV11-3 and TRBJ2-2, is EAGVVQSPRYKIIEKKQPVAFWCNPISGHNTLYWYLQNLGQGPELLIRYENEEAVDDSQLPKDRFSAERLKGVDSTLKIQPAELGDSAVYLCASSLNPRGTGELFFGEGSRLTVL.

The rearrangement uses TRBV9 and TRBJ1-5. Per the germline V gene, CDR1 is SGDLS and CDR2 is YYNGEE. The CDR3 length is 15 residues. Here the CDR3 reads CASSGGSGMSQPQHF.

The chain carries TRBV7-9 and TRBJ2-1; TCRdb reports TRBD2, a call that lacks DNA to check it against. Per germline, CDR1 SEHNR and CDR2 FQNEAQ (reference sequence). This CDR3 has 17 amino acids. The CDR3 protein is CASSQSNSGGSYNEQFF.

The CDR3 sequence: CASSLEREDQETQYF. V and J are TRBV6-2 or TRBV6-3 and TRBJ2-5; TCRdb outputs TRBD2, but without DNA this stays unchecked. From germline, CDR1 is MNHEY and CDR2 SVGEGT. The CDR3 loop spans 15 amino acids.

This sequence joins TRBV5-5 and TRBJ1-1; TCRdb indicates TRBD1, and absent DNA this call remains unverified. The CDR3 has 13 residues. Germline V gene lookup returns CDR1 SGHKS and CDR2 YYEKEE (reference sequence). This CDR3 reads CASSMTGNTEAFF.

This rearrangement joins TRBV9 to TRBJ2-1; the TCRdb D gene call, TRBD1, has no DNA to confirm it. CDR1 is SGDLS and CDR2 is YYNGEE in the germline V gene. The CDR3 runs 13 residues. The CDR3 is CASSRSSYNEQFF.

The chain uses TRBV29-1 and TRBJ2-3; TCRdb designates TRBD2, a call that cannot be tested without DNA. CDR3 size: 14 residues. Germline V gene sequence: CDR1 SQVTM, CDR2 ANQGSEA. The CDR3 reads CSVAGLASPDTQYF.

This clonotype registers medium-sized by frequency. The V gene is TRBV4-3, the J gene TRBJ2-1. The germline gives CDR1 LGHNA, CDR2 YSLEER. The CDR3 sequence is 14 residues long. CDR3 protein: CASSQDAQYNEQFF.

The chain combines TRBV6-4 with TRBJ2-3; TCRdb indicates TRBD2, and absent DNA this call remains unverified. This CDR3 is 15 amino acids long. Germline CDR1 reads MRHNA; CDR2 reads SNTAGT. This CDR3 reads CASSPSGGSTDTQYF.

The chain couples TRBV6-2 or TRBV6-3 to TRBJ2-1; the TCRdb D gene call, TRBD1, has no DNA to confirm it. The V gene's germline CDR1 is MNHEY and CDR2 SVGEGT. The CDR3 runs to 16 residues. CDR3 loop: CASSYRAGVPYNEQFF.

The chain has TRBV7-9 and TRBJ1-1; with no DNA, the TCRdb D assignment of TRBD1 cannot be verified. Germline lookup yields CDR1 SEHNR and CDR2 FQNEAQ (reference sequence). The CDR3 is 16 residues long. CDR3 residues: CASSPFPSGKNTEAFF.

The rearrangement uses TRBV29-1 and TRBJ2-3; TCRdb calls TRBD1, which cannot be checked without DNA. The CDR3 contains 15 residues. Germline V lookup: CDR1 SQVTM, CDR2 ANQGSEA. The CDR3 here is CSPIRRPLGVDTQYF.

This chain links TRBV7-9 with TRBJ2-1; TCRdb's D call of TRBD2 is untestable without DNA. The V gene's germline CDR1 is SEHNR and CDR2 FQNEAQ (reference sequence). The CDR3 spans 13 residues. The chain's CDR3 is CASSPGTIDEQFF.

The chain links TRBV20-1 to TRBJ2-1; checking the TCRdb D call of TRBD1 is not possible without DNA. The CDR3 totals 14 residues. Germline assignment: CDR1 DFQATT and CDR2 SNEGSKA (reference sequence). The CDR3 sequence is CSAIGQGFDNEQFF.

The chain combines TRBV20-1 with TRBJ1-1. The CDR3 contains 14 residues. Germline CDR1 and CDR2: DFQATT and SNEGSKA (reference sequence). CDR3 residues: CSARDGRDSAEAFF.

The genes are TRBV29-1 and TRBJ2-1; TCRdb gives TRBD2 as the D gene, but with no DNA this cannot be confirmed. This CDR3 contains 14 residues. From germline, CDR1 is SQVTM and CDR2 ANQGSEA. This chain's CDR3 is CRRGLGGDYNEQFF.

CDR3 region: CASSLVGQGKYTEAFF. This sequence joins TRBV7-6 and TRBJ1-1; TCRdb proposes TRBD1, but this gene call is untestable without DNA. The CDR3 totals 16 residues. Germline V gene lookup returns CDR1 SGHVS and CDR2 FNYEAQ.

The chain carries TRBV15 and TRBJ2-7; checking the TCRdb D call of TRBD2 is not possible without DNA. Germline CDR1 and CDR2: LNHNV and YYDKDF (reference sequence). This CDR3 contains 15 residues. The CDR3: CATSSTGTSGYEQYF.

This chain uses TRBV29-1 with TRBJ2-7. Germline V gene sequence: CDR1 SQVTM, CDR2 ANQGSEA. The CDR3 is made up of 13 amino acids. The CDR3 loop reads CSVEGQRSYEQYF.

V and J are TRBV19 and TRBJ1-1; absent DNA, TCRdb's TRBD1 call cannot be checked. The CDR3 has 13 residues. Per the germline V gene, CDR1 is LNHDA and CDR2 is SQIVND (reference sequence). The CDR3 protein is CASFPGSPSEAFF.

CDR3 residues: CASSIYLGYEQYF. The chain links TRBV19 to TRBJ2-7. The CDR3 contains 13 residues. Germline V gene sequence: CDR1 LNHDA, CDR2 SQIVND (reference sequence). Together with reference TRBV19 and TRBJ2-7, the CDR3 gives the full variable domain: DGGITQSPKYLFRKEGQNVTLSCEQNLNHDAMYWYRQDPGQGLRLIYYSQIVNDFQKGDIAEGYSVSREKKESFPLTVTSAQKNPTAFYLCASSIYLGYEQYFGPGTRLTVT.

Its frequency marks this clonotype as medium-sized. This chain connects TRBV6-5 to TRBJ2-2. The CDR3 totals 16 residues. Germline CDR1 and CDR2: MNHEY and SVGAGI. CDR3 protein: CASSWASPANTGELFF.

The V gene is TRBV4-1, the J gene TRBJ2-1; there is no DNA to check the TCRdb D call of TRBD2. Germline CDR1 and CDR2: MGHRA and YSYEKL. This CDR3 comprises 14 residues. The CDR3 spells CASSPGLVHDEQFF.